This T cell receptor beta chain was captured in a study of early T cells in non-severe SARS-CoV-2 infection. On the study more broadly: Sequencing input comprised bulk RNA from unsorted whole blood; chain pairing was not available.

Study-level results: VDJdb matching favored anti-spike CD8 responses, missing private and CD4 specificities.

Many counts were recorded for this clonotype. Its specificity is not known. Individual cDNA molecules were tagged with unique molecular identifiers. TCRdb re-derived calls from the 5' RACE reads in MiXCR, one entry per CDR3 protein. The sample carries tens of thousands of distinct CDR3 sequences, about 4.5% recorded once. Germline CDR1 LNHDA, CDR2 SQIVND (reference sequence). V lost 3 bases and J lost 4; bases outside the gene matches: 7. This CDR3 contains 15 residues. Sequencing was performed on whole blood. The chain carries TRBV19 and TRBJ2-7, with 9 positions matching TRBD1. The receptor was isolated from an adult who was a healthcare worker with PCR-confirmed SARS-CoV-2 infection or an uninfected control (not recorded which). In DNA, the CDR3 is TGTGCCAGTAGTATCACGGGACAGGGTAGATACGAGCAGTACTTC. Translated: CASSITGQGRYEQYF.